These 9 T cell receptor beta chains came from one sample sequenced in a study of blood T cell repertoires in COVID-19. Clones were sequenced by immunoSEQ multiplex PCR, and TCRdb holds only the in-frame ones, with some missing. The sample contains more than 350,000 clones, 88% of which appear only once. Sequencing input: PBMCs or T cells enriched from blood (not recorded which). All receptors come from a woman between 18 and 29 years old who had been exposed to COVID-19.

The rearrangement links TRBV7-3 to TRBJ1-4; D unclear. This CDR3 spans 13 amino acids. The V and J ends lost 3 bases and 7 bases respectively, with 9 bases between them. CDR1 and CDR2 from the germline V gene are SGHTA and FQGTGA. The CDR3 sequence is CASSFGRSEKLFF. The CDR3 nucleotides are TGTGCCAGCAGCTTCGGCAGGTCTGAAAAACTGTTTTTT. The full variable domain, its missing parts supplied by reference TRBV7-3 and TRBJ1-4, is GAGVSQTPSNKVTEKGKYVELRCDPISGHTALYWYRQSLGQGPEFLIYFQGTGAADDSGLPNDRFFAVRPEGSVSTLKIQRTERGDSAVYLCASSFGRSEKLFFGSGTQLSVL.

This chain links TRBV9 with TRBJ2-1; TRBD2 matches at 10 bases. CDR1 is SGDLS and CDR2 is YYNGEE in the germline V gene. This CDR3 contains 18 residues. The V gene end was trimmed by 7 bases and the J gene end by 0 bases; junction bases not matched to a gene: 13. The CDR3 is CASSPSGASGSSYNEQFF. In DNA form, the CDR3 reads TGTGCCAGCTCCCCATCGGGGGCTAGCGGGAGCTCCTACAATGAGCAGTTCTTC.

The CDR3 region is CASSRGGPGKLFF. The CDR3 nucleotides read TGTGCCAGCAGTCGCGGGGGCCCTGGAAAACTGTTTTTT. The chain employs TRBV28 and TRBJ1-4; D is possibly TRBD1 (6 bases). This CDR3 spans 13 amino acids. V was trimmed by 5 bases and J by 10 bases, leaving 14 bases between them. The germline V gene encodes CDR1 MDHEN and CDR2 SYDVKM. Variable domain in full (rest from reference TRBV28 and TRBJ1-4): DVKVTQSSRYLVKRTGEKVFLECVQDMDHENMFWYRQDPGLGLRLIYFSYDVKMKEKGDIPEGYSVSREKKERFSLILESASTNQTSMYLCASSRGGPGKLFFGSGTQLSVL.

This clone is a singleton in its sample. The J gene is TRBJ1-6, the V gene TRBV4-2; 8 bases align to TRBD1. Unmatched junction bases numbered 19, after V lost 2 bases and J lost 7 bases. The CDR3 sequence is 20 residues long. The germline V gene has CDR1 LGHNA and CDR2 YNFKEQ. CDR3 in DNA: TGTGCCAGCAGCCAAAACTCCGTCCCTAGGACAGGGCACCGGAATTCACCCCTCCACTTT. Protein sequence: CASSQNSVPRTGHRNSPLHF.

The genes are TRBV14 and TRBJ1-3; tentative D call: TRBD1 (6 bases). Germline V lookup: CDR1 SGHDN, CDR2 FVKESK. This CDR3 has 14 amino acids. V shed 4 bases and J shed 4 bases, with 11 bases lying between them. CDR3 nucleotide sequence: TGTGCCAGCAGCCCCGGGGGGCAAGGAAACACCATATATTTT. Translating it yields CASSPGGQGNTIYF. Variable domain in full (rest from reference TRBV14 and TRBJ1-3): EAGVTQFPSHSVIEKGQTVTLRCDPISGHDNLYWYRRVMGKEIKFLLHFVKESKQDESGMPNNRFLAERTGGTYSTLKVQPAELEDSGVYFCASSPGGQGNTIYFGEGSWLTVV.

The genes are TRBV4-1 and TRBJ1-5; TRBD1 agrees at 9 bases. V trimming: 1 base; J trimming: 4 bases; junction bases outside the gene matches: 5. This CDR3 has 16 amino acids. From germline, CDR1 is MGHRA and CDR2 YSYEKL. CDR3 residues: CASSQAGTGRNQPQHF. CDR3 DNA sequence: TGCGCCAGCAGCCAAGCCGGGACAGGGCGAAATCAGCCCCAGCATTTT.

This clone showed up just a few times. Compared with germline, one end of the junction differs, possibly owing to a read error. CDR3: CASSLSGTGATLF. The CDR3 DNA reads TGTGCCAGCAGCTTGTCCGGTACGGGAGCCACACTCTTC. The chain joins TRBV5-6 to TRBJ2-7; perhaps TRBD2 as D (6 bases). The CDR3 runs 13 residues. CDR1 SGHDT and CDR2 YYEEEE come from the germline V gene.

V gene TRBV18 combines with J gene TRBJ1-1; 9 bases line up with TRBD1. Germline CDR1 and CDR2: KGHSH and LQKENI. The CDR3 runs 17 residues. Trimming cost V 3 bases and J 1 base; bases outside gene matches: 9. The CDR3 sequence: CASSPTGTGYGNTEAFF. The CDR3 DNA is TGTGCCAGCTCACCTACCGGGACAGGGTATGGGAACACTGAAGCTTTCTTT. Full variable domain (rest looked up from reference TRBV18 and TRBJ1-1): NAGVMQNPRHLVRRRGQEARLRCSPMKGHSHVYWYRQLPEEGLKFMVYLQKENIIDESGMPKERFSAEFPKEGPSILRIQQVVRGDSAAYFCASSPTGTGYGNTEAFFGQGTRLTVV.

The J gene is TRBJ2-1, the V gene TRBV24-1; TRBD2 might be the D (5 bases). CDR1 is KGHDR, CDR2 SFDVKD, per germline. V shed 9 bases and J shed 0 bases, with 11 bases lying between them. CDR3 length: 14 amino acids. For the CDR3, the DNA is TGTGCCACCTCACTAGGGCCCTCCTACAATGAGCAGTTCTTC. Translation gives CATSLGPSYNEQFF.